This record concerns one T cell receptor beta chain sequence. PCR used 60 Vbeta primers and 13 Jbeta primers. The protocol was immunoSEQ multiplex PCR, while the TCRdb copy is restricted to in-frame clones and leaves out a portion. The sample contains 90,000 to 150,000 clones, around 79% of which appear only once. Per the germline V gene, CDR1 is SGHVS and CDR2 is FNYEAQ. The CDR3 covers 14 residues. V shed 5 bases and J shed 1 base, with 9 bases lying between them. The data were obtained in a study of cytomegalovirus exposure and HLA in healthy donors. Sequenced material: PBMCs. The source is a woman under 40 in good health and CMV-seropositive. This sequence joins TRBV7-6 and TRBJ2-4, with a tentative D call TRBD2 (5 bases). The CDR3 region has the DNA TGTGCCAGCAGCGAGGGAAGCGCCAAAAACATTCAGTACTTC. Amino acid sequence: CASSEGSAKNIQYF. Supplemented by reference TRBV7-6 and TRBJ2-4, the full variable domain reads GAGVSQSPRYKVTKRGQDVALRCDPISGHVSLYWYRQALGQGPEFLTYFNYEAQQDKSGLPNDRFSAERPEGSISTLTIQRTEQRDSAMYRCASSEGSAKNIQYFGAGTRLSVL.